What follows is one T cell receptor (beta chain) and its context. Its antigen remains unidentified. No qualities accompany the bases; no much larger clone lies one base away. V is shortened by 6 bases, J by 2 bases, and the region joining them spans 15 bases. CDR1 and CDR2 are drawn from the germline V gene (reference sequence): MNHEY, SMNVEV. From the cysteine up to the phenylalanine, the CDR3 has a length of 15 residues. Solely the CDR3 DNA is kept, with 45 bases framed from the first base. The library came from 5' RACE. The sequencer was an Illumina HiSeq 2500. A second PCR of about 6 to 11 cycles was performed with a sample-barcoded 5' primer and a J-beta primer mix. A unique molecular identifier was introduced onto each TCR beta cDNA molecule by a template-switch 5' adaptor carrying 12 random nucleotides. Each sample yielded at least 2.5 million CDR3-containing paired-end reads. First-strand cDNA was synthesized from all RNA with the Mint cDNA synthesis kit, primed by a TRBC-specific oligonucleotide. Following uracil-DNA glycosylase treatment, a first 18-cycle PCR with universal primers M1SS and BC2_uni_R was performed on all cDNA. Processing in the source paper ran as follows. For normalization, 1 million high-quality reads were randomly selected from each sample, with every read carrying a distinct molecular identifier. Reads sharing molecular identifiers were discarded rather than binned into consensus sequences. MiTCR, with a Q25 quality threshold and the strictest error-elimination algorithm, was used for CDR3 identification, clonotype clustering and error correction. A nonparametric unseen species model with Euler transformation was used to estimate lower-bound total TCR beta diversity. TCRdb applied fastp at Q25 and MiXCR to the public reads, then kept only in-frame beta chains. CDR3 protein sequences are deduplicated, and each keeps its most common genes and DNA. The V and J calls reflect TCRdb's pipeline rather than the authors' work. The sample profile shows hundreds of thousands of distinct CDR3 sequences; under 30% of them were found once. The ten largest account for 8.7% of the sample.

The data originate from a study of blood T cells in healthy people across ages (dated by TCRdb to between 2014 and 2016). At the level of the whole study: In model experiments, template switching captured about one uniquely barcoded TCR beta cDNA molecule for every two T cells. The study measured age-related changes in TCR beta repertoire diversity using deep sequencing normalized with unique cDNA molecular identifiers. Four age groups were formed from the donors: young (average about 17 years), middle-aged (around 37), aged (62) and long-lived (82). Using the same blood draw, the study looked at two additional independent replicas of 1 million unique cDNA reads for two donors, one aged 18 to 29 and the other aged 80 or older.

Study-wide conclusions, independent of this receptor: There was a strong correlation between observed TCR beta diversity and the percentage of naive T cells measured by flow cytometry. Compared with the aged group, the long-lived group had more naive CD4+ T cells, fewer expanded clones and increased TCR diversity, a pattern suggesting age selection. Since profiling was done on bulk unsorted PBMCs, naive and antigen-experienced compartments could not be conclusively compared. As age increased, observed TCR beta diversity per million T cells dropped in a roughly linear way, and a significant reduction was already evident by age roughly 36. The CMV infection status of donors was not known, potentially confounding age-related changes in expanded clonotypes. Estimates of total diversity from one million sequenced T cells were regarded as lower bounds and underestimates.

The roughly 38 donors, aged roughly 6 to 100 years, were systemically healthy Caucasian individuals from Russia. Each donor gave about 9.8 milliliters of peripheral blood, drawn into EDTA-treated Vacutainer tubes. Ficoll-Paque density-gradient centrifugation was used to isolate PBMCs, with at least 7 million per sample. Total RNA, at least 6 micrograms per sample, was extracted from PBMCs with Trizol reagent. For every donor, an aliquot of PBMCs went through flow cytometry to measure the percentages of naive CD45RAhigh/CD27high T cells. The data were also submitted as part of a second study, on T cells of mothers and their children. Per the second study: Donors were nine systemically healthy Caucasian individuals: three mothers and their six children. cDNA synthesis consumed the entire amount of extracted RNA, loaded at 1.5 ug RNA in each 15 ul reaction. In the second PCR, the M1S primer added sample barcodes and 2-4 random nucleotides. Over 8 million TCR beta CDR3 reads were obtained for each mother, and some 3.1 million reads were obtained for each child. In both related and unrelated pairs, thymic selection shapes the output of TCR recombination in a similar way, with inherited differences having only a minor effect. Related mother-child pairs always showed normalized repertoire overlap that was slightly higher than in unrelated mother-child pairs, though the difference was never significant. With a sensitivity of about 100 clones per million clonotypes, no persistent microchimeric T cell clones were detected. Deep NGS was used in the study to compare the TCR beta repertoires of mothers and children and to look for features that separate related mother-child pairs from unrelated individuals. The mean age was roughly 44 +/- 4 years for the mothers and approximately 11 +/- 4 years for the children. After adapter ligation was performed with NEBNext reagents, the libraries were sequenced on an Illumina HiSeq 2000 with 100+100 nt paired-end reads. Mother and child libraries were prepared a month apart and sequenced in separate runs to prevent cross-contamination. For each donor, somewhere between 500,000 and 2,000,000 distinct TCR beta clonotypes were identified. Naive TCR beta clonotypes were estimated from low-frequency clonotypes matched to each donor's FACS-determined naive share, without sorting.

This receptor was obtained from a boy aged 5 to 17 in good health. The sequenced sample was blood. The chain couples TRBV27 to TRBJ2-3, with the D gene uncertain. The CDR3 loop reads CASSLHLGLTDTQYF. Here is the DNA: TGTGCCAGCAGCCTACATTTAGGCCTCACAGATACGCAGTATTTT.